This TCR beta chain was captured by sequencing in a study of cytomegalovirus exposure and HLA in healthy donors (dated by TCRdb to about 2017). Regarding the research as a whole: In an earlier analysis of under 600 of the donors, 276 Gb of sequence data and 100 million or so unique TCR beta sequences from 150 million to 200 million T cells were reported. An early release that covered some 640 HLA-typed donors contained approximately 300 gigabases of sequencing data and 65 million to 100 million unique TCR sequences. Of the approximately 400 genotyped donors, more than 75% were placed in the genetic ancestry cluster associated with self-reported Caucasian donors. The aim of the study was to test whether cataloging public T cell receptors could identify signatures of past pathogen exposure. The study used immunosequencing to profile the T cell repertoires of some 600 subjects and linked those repertoires to cytomegalovirus serostatus. Along with the 666-subject first cohort, a separate validation cohort of approximately 110 different subjects was used. High-throughput TCR immunosequencing, statistical association of individual TCRs with disease status, and machine learning were combined to predict cytomegalovirus infection status. A later analysis re-examined previously published TCR beta repertoires from more than 650 donors and added high-resolution HLA genotyping to investigate patterns of TCR occurrence. The later analysis used no new phenotypic data to find candidate immune exposures, relying instead on TCR beta sequences and their occurrence across donors. To decide whether each TCR beta V gene segment behaved as functional or pseudogenic, an earlier analysis of 587 of the donors relied on high-throughput TCR beta sequencing. Alongside the repertoire data, information on donor age, sex, ethnicity and CMV serostatus was compiled. A later genetic analysis took genome-wide SNP genotypes for about three fifths of the roughly 670 donors and used that subset as a discovery cohort. Every discovery cohort repertoire had been produced on one sequencing platform. Both class I and class II loci were covered by HLA typing, at four-digit resolution. Typing coverage varied by locus: about 629-640 donors for A, B, C, DRB1 and DQB1; roughly 560 for DQA1; around 570 for DPA1; fewer than 480 for DPB1. A few DR-DQ haplotypes were handled as single units for association and clustering because linkage in the cohort was strong. Across about 380 genotyped donors of the cohort, an average of roughly 200,000 unique TCR beta nucleotide sequences per donor were sequenced, and roughly 18% of those sequences were non-productive.

Libraries were prepared through the immunoSEQ multiplex PCR assay. For the multiplex PCR, a mixture combining 60 forward primers for TCR Vbeta segments and 13 reverse primers for TCR Jbeta segments was used. The CDR3 region of rearranged TCR beta genes was amplified from genomic DNA with a multiplex PCR assay. The amplified TCR beta libraries were sequenced on the Illumina HiSeq System as 87-base-pair reads. From the authors' description of their analysis: A later analysis tallied roughly 78 million unique TCR beta chains across the 700 or so repertoires, and approximately 11 million of those chains were shared by two or more donors. Raw reads were error-corrected and collapsed into unique sequences by a nearest-neighbor algorithm in which closely related sequences were merged to remove PCR and sequencing errors. Alignment of CDR3 sequences to IMGT reference sequences was used to assign V, D and J gene segments. For a sequence to be retained, a match of at least six nucleotides was required to both a V gene segment and a J gene segment. A rearrangement counted as productive if the CDR3 had no stop codons and remained in frame with V and J, and every other rearrangement counted as non-productive. Following IMGT convention, CDR3 was defined as the stretch from the second conserved V-encoded cysteine up to the conserved J-encoded phenylalanine. Sequences without an unambiguous match to a single V gene segment were excluded from the earlier analysis of 587 of the donors. An earlier analysis of roughly 590 of the donors called V segments functional above 56.7% productive rearrangements and segregating when the between-donor standard deviation exceeded 5%. A statistical classification framework was developed to diagnose cytomegalovirus status using the catalog of TCR beta chain sequences. A later analysis assigned V and J genes by comparing TCR nucleotide sequences with IMGT/GENE-DB human TR gene sequences. Using the TCRdist pipeline, a later analysis assigned CDR3 sequences along with most-parsimonious VDJ recombination scenarios. In a later analysis, each TCR beta chain was defined by its CDR3 amino acid sequence together with its V-gene family, and reads lacking a unique V-gene family were excluded. To address suspected cross-contamination and a sequencing artifact, a later analysis removed 450 to 700 highly shared, low-generation-probability nucleotide sequences. In a later analysis, a clonal expansion index was calculated for each public chain from normalized within-repertoire ranks of inferred template counts. In a later analysis, generation probabilities were computed with a VDJ recombination model fitted to out-of-frame rearrangements, and the resulting probabilities were checked against IGoR. In a later analysis, hypergeometric tests were used to score TCR-TCR, TCR-HLA and TCR-CMV co-occurrence, with a repertoire-size bias correction applied to TCR pairs. False discovery rates were estimated in a later analysis by permuting HLA or CMV assignments 20 times. In a later analysis, co-occurring TCRs were grouped with DBSCAN, and TCRdist sequence similarity was added when clustering was performed within HLA-allele-positive subsets. Co-occurrence clustering excluded repertoires with fewer than 30,000 or more than 120,000 public chains, plus five with anomalous nucleotide sharing. This immuneACCESS table, as held by TCRdb, lists in-frame sequences with V and J called but not all clones. Of the missing ones, under half trace to an unresolved V gene in checked studies; the others have no known cause. V, J and clone size are those of that table, while D and trimming were read from the DNA. For this sample there are 100,000 to 150,000 clones; 81% appear just once. Of the sample, about 1.7% falls within the top ten clones.

This clone was detected only once. Which antigen it targets is not known. Within one base of it there is no much larger clone, and no base qualities were kept. Beyond this particular receptor, the publication reports: A later genetic analysis reported fewer N-insertions in productive TCRs among donors in an Asian-associated ancestry cluster than the roughly 700-donor mean. A cluster of highly shared sequence variants was judged likely to represent a technical artifact of the sequencing pipeline. A later analysis found that HLA-associated TCR beta chains were more clonally expanded and had lower generation probabilities than equally common non-associated chains. Some IMGT-functional V segments, including TRBV6-2 and TRBV6-3, could not be distinguished by the 87-base-pair reads and were therefore excluded. In a later analysis, several top co-occurrence clusters were reported to appear linked to parvovirus B19, influenza, CMV and Epstein-Barr virus. Correlated functional status among segregating V segments might reflect linkage disequilibrium, but an unknown experimental factor could not be ruled out. In a later genetic analysis, a missense DCLRE1C variant was associated with V-gene and J-gene trimming of TCR beta chains, and the association was replicated in an independent cohort. A total of 150 or so TCR beta chains were listed by the study as associated with cytomegalovirus. When HLA alleles, especially DR and DQ, strongly co-occurred, attributing TCR associations to individual alleles was difficult. A later analysis found that TCR association rates varied across HLA loci, with DRB1 alleles showing the most associated TCRs and HLA-C alleles the fewest. Because some donors lacked HLA typing at each locus, the association tests relied only on the typed subset. The earlier analysis of about 600 of the donors excluded approximately 15 rarely observed V segments, including chromosome 9 orphons, because counts were too low. It was suggested by the authors that the approach could potentially be generalized to other disease states and immunological phenotypes. The presence/absence analyses assumed that sequencing depth was roughly uniform across donors, and that assumption may not be true. A few of the identified cytomegalovirus-associated TCR beta chains were confirmed in vitro to be specific for cytomegalovirus antigens. A further reported finding was that TCR beta sequences accurately predicted the HLA-A and HLA-B alleles for most subjects in the first cohort. Broadly in line with IMGT annotations, most TCR beta V segments showed up in productive rearrangements about 87% or about 30% of the time in an earlier analysis of around 600 of the donors. In a later analysis, 16,951 TCR beta sequences were associated with specific HLA alleles at a false discovery rate of 0.05. Most CMV-associated TCR beta chains appeared to be HLA-restricted in a later analysis, and the HLA associations seemed to be driven largely by CMV exposure. Cytomegalovirus status was reported to be diagnosed by the classifier with high specificity and sensitivity in both the original and validation cohorts. The only immune exposure information available for the cohort was CMV serostatus. Only TCR beta chains were sequenced in this cohort, and the absence of alpha or paired-chain data limited detectable features. Across donors, most TCR sequences were observed very rarely, whereas some public TCRs were present in many individuals.

The cohort consisted of approximately 690 healthy bone marrow donors. All cohort members were sampled while nominally healthy, although unrecorded immune exposures were likely present. The donor was CMV seronegative and belonged to the group of around 350 seronegative cohort members. Each donor provided a peripheral blood sample, and peripheral blood mononuclear cells were used for TCR beta sequencing. Genomic DNA was extracted from the blood cell samples with the Qiagen DNeasy Blood Extraction Kit. V gives up 3 bases and J gives up 4 bases, and the segment between their germline ends measures 15 bases. The CDR1 and CDR2 encoded by the germline V gene (reference sequence) are LNHNV and YYDKDF. The CDR3 contains 15 residues, cysteine and phenylalanine counted. The entry retains the CDR3 DNA only, 45 bases that are in frame from base 1.

This TCR was recovered from a man aged 18 to 29 in good health and CMV-seronegative. The chain links TRBV15 with TRBJ1-1, and perhaps TRBD1 as D gene, on 6 matching bases. Sequencing was done on a sample of PBMCs. The DNA sequence follows: TGTGCCACCAGCAGGGGGGGGGCGGGGTCCACTGAAGCTTTCTTT. It translates to CATSRGGAGSTEAFF.